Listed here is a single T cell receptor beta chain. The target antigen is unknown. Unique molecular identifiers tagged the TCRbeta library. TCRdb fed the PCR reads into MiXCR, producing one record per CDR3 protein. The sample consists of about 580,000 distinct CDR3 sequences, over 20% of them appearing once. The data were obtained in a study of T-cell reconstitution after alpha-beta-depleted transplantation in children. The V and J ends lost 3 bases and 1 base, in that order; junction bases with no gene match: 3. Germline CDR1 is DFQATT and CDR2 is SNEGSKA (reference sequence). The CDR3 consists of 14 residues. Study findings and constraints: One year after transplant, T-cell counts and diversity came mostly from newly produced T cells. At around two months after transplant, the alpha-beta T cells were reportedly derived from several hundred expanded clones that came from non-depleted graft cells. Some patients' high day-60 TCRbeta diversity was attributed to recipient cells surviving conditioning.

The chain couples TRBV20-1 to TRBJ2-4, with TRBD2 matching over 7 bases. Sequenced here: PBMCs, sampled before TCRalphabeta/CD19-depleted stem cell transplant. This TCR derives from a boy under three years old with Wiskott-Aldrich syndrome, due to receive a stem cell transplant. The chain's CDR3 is CSASWRGAKNIQYF. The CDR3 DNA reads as TGCAGTGCTAGTTGGCGGGGGGCCAAAAACATTCAGTACTTC.